Following are 2 T cell receptor beta chains from one sample sequenced in a study of blood T cell repertoires in COVID-19. Sequencing was performed with immunoSEQ multiplex PCR; in TCRdb, only in-frame clones are kept and a portion is missing. The sample carries some 510,000 clones, 85% to 90% recorded once. Material: PBMCs or T cells enriched from blood (not recorded which). The receptors originated from a woman aged 40 to 49 who had recovered from COVID-19.

The genes are TRBV6-5 and TRBJ2-1, with D hard to call. Trimming stripped 2 bases from V and 6 bases from J, with 11 bases between. Germline V gene data show CDR1 as MNHEY and CDR2 as SVGAGI. This CDR3 contains 14 residues. CDR3 in amino acids: CASSYGLSSNEQFF. CDR3 bases: TGTGCCAGCAGTTACGGTCTATCGAGCAATGAGCAGTTCTTC.

The chain employs TRBV2 and TRBJ1-2; D is ambiguous. V shed 2 bases and J shed 4 bases, with 5 bases lying between them. Looked up from germline, CDR1 is SNHLY and CDR2 is FYNNEI. The CDR3 has 12 amino acids. The CDR3 protein is CASSERSYGYTF. The CDR3, as DNA: TGTGCCAGCAGTGAACGCAGCTATGGCTACACCTTC.